This T cell receptor (beta chain) was profiled in a study of glioma-infiltrating T cells. General study points: CDR3 overlap between tissue and blood was very small. Tissue-blood divergence was below expectation in non-neoplastic patients, above in gliomas.

The trim removed 0 bases at V and 3 bases at J, leaving 5 bases unmatched. The germline CDR1 and CDR2 sequences are MNHNY and SVGAGI (reference sequence). The CDR3 spans 16 residues. Using RNA template, CDR3s of TCR alpha and beta were amplified with iRepertoire arm-PCR. Tissue mRNA or PBMC total RNA, roughly 85-450 ng, went into one-step reverse transcription and amplification. TCRdb ran MiXCR on the multiplex PCR reads and lists one entry per CDR3 protein. The data show 100,000 to 150,000 distinct CDR3 sequences, about 25% seen once. This clonotype has a count of ten or more. Its antigen remains unidentified.

The sequence derives from a human donor with low-grade glioma or glioblastoma, undergoing nonglioma brain surgery, or in good health (not recorded which). The chain combines TRBV6-6 with TRBJ1-2, with 9 bases lining up with TRBD1. The specimen was glioma tissue, nonneoplastic brain tissue, or PBMCs (not recorded which). The CDR3 region is CASSYSRDRAHYGYTF. The DNA for the CDR3 is TGTGCCAGCAGTTACTCAAGGGACAGGGCTCACTATGGCTACACCTTC.